The source of this T cell receptor (beta chain) is a study of blood T cell repertoires in COVID-19. The CDR3 extends over 14 amino acids. V dropped 2 bases and J dropped 4 bases, with 13 bases sitting between them. Germline V gives CDR1 SGHRS, CDR2 YFSETQ. Libraries were prepared by immunoSEQ multiplex PCR; TCRdb keeps only in-frame clonotypes and omits some of them. The table records roughly 340,000 clones, around 91% of them present only once. The sample was PBMCs or T cells enriched from blood (not recorded which). The receptor's source is a man aged 18 to 29 who had recovered from COVID-19. This chain links TRBV5-1 with TRBJ2-7, with D maybe TRBD2 (5 bases). In nucleotides, the CDR3 is TGCGCCAGCAGCTTAGGCCGGGGTGATTACGAGCAGTACTTC. As protein: CASSLGRGDYEQYF. Using reference TRBV5-1 and TRBJ2-7 for the parts outside the CDR3, the full variable domain is KAGVTQTPRYLIKTRGQQVTLSCSPISGHRSVSWYQQTPGQGLQFLFEYFSETQRNKGNFPGRFSGRQFSNSRSEMNVSTLELGDSALYLCASSLGRGDYEQYFGPGTRLTVT.